These 24 T cell receptor beta chains share one sample of origin, sequenced in a study of read filtering for tumor transcriptome and immune sequencing (dated by TCRdb to 2020 to 2022). These reads were obtained on an Illumina HiSeq 4000. The Immunoverse kit was used to build TCR libraries from around 400 ng RNA, with molecular barcoded adaptors covering alpha/delta and beta/gamma chains. The public reads were reprocessed in TCRdb via fastp at Q25 and MiXCR, keeping in-frame beta chains. Every distinct CDR3 protein forms one entry, paired with its most common genes and DNA. The sample data list approximately 62,000 distinct CDR3 sequences, and around a fifth of these were observed just once. The ten largest clones represent approximately 11% of the sample. Sequences were obtained from a population of CD138-negative cells sorted from bone marrow. The cell subset or site label for this specimen denotes: bone marrow mononuclear cells depleted of CD138+ plasma/myeloma cells by negative magnetic selection. The receptors derive from a donor at least 40 years old with multiple myeloma.

This clonotype was counted a few times. This chain connects TRBV5-1 to TRBJ2-2; 7 nucleotides align to TRBD1. CDR1 SGHRS and CDR2 YFSETQ come from the germline V gene. The CDR3 loop spans 14 amino acids. The junction had 0 bases not matched to a gene; V was cut back by 0 bases and J by 4 bases. The CDR3 sequence is CASSLGTGTGELFF. The CDR3 nucleotides are TGCGCCAGCAGCTTGGGGACAGGCACCGGGGAGCTGTTTTTT.

This clonotype was counted many times. This chain joins TRBV29-1 and TRBJ1-1, with a tentative D call TRBD1 (6 bases). Germline lookup yields CDR1 SQVTM and CDR2 ANQGSEA. The V gene lost 6 bases and the J gene lost 5 bases, with 19 bases spanning the gap. The CDR3 covers 14 residues. CDR3 sequence: CSVAAGVEGTEAFF. CDR3 nucleotides: TGCAGCGTCGCAGCAGGGGTAGAAGGGACTGAAGCTTTCTTT.

The J gene is TRBJ2-2, the V gene TRBV9; TRBD1 agrees at 8 bases. The germline gives CDR1 SGDLS, CDR2 YYNGEE. CDR3 length: 15 amino acids. With V trimmed by 4 bases and J by 4 bases, 6 bases remained unmatched. CDR3 sequence: CASSSTGQVTGELFF. DNA of the CDR3: TGTGCCAGCAGCTCAACGGGACAGGTCACCGGGGAGCTGTTTTTT.

Many counts were recorded for this clonotype. The gene calls are TRBV10-2 and TRBJ2-7, with 8 bases identical to TRBD1. The CDR3 sequence is 13 residues long. The V gene end was trimmed by 6 bases and the J gene end by 2 bases; junction bases not matched to a gene: 3. Germline V gives CDR1 WSHSY, CDR2 SAAADI. CDR3 loop: CASRETGAYEQYF. For the CDR3, the DNA is TGCGCCAGCAGGGAGACAGGGGCCTACGAGCAGTACTTC.

Worth noting for this clonotype: Possible read error: a much larger clone is one base away. V gene TRBV7-8 combines with J gene TRBJ1-1; D ambiguous. The CDR3 runs 13 residues. Looked up from germline, CDR1 is SGHVS and CDR2 is FQNEAQ. CDR3 residues: CAGSLALAAEAFF. The CDR3 nucleotides read TGTGCCGGCAGCTTAGCTTTGGCCGCTGAAGCTTTCTTT.

This clonotype was counted at least ten times. The chain carries TRBV2 and TRBJ2-5; TRBD2 agrees at 8 bases. The CDR3 consists of 16 residues. Germline assignment: CDR1 SNHLY and CDR2 FYNNEI. The V and J ends lost 7 bases and 4 bases, in that order; junction bases with no gene match: 14. The CDR3 DNA is TGTGCCAGCATCCCATTCACTGACGGGGGGGCAGAGACCCAGTACTTC. Translating gives CASIPFTDGGAETQYF.

The chain has TRBV20-1 and TRBJ2-7; D gene unclear. Germline V CDR1 and CDR2: DFQATT, SNEGSKA (reference sequence). V was trimmed by 0 bases and J by 5 bases, leaving 5 bases between them. There are 11 residues in the CDR3. The CDR3 loop reads CSARETHEQYF. DNA for the CDR3: TGCAGTGCTAGAGAAACCCACGAGCAGTACTTC.

This clonotype showed up many times. The chain is built from TRBV24-1 and TRBJ2-3; TRBD2 agrees at 7 bases. Germline assignment: CDR1 KGHDR and CDR2 SFDVKD. CDR3 length: 16 amino acids. J gave up 8 bases and V 1 base, and 11 bases lay outside the gene matches. CDR3 in amino acids: CATSDFRAGVGGTQYF. In DNA, the CDR3 is TGTGCCACCAGTGATTTTCGCGCGGGAGTCGGTGGTACGCAGTATTTT.

The J gene is TRBJ2-5, the V gene TRBV7-2; D might be TRBD2 (6 bases). Germline V gene data show CDR1 as SGHTA and CDR2 as FQGNSA. This CDR3 spans 16 amino acids. Trimming pared 6 bases from V and 1 base from J, leaving 18 bases between. In DNA, the CDR3 is TGTGCCAGCAGTTTCCCGGCGGGAACGTGCCAAGAGACCCAGTACTTC. Translated, it gives CASSFPAGTCQETQYF.

The DNA of the CDR3 is TGTGCCAGCAGCTTAACTACCGGGACAGGGTCTAGACTCGTCGGCTACACCTTC. Amino acid sequence: CASSLTTGTGSRLVGYTF. The V gene is TRBV7-9, the J gene TRBJ1-2, with 9 bases identical to TRBD1. Germline trimming cut 2 bases from V and 8 bases from J; bases unmatched to any gene: 18. The CDR3 totals 18 residues. Germline V gene lookup returns CDR1 SEHNR and CDR2 FQNEAQ (reference sequence).

The chain is built from TRBV11-2 and TRBJ1-2; D gene unclear. The CDR3 consists of 15 residues. The V end was cut by 1 base, the J end by 4 bases, with 13 bases between. CDR1 and CDR2 from the germline V gene are SGHAT and FQNNGV. The CDR3 DNA follows: TGTGCCAGCAGCTTAGCCGAGACCAAGAGCTATGGCTACACCTTC. It is translated as CASSLAETKSYGYTF.

A word on this clonotype: The junction departs from germline at one end; a sequencing error may be responsible. V usage is TRBV18 and J usage is TRBJ2-6, with D uncertain. Germline CDR1 and CDR2: KGHSH and LQKENI. The CDR3 has 14 residues. The CDR3 region is CVSSLSSGANVLTF. The CDR3 DNA reads as TGTGTCAGCTCACTGAGCTCTGGGGCCAACGTCCTGACTTTC.

This clonotype was recorded many times. Germline is not matched at one junction end, which may reflect a read error. This chain uses TRBV19 with TRBJ2-7; TRBD1 matches at 11 bases. CDR3 length: 15 amino acids. The germline V gene encodes CDR1 LNHDA and CDR2 SQIVND (reference sequence). This CDR3 reads CANSNTGTGGYEQYF. The CDR3 DNA follows: TGTGCCAATAGTAATACCGGGACAGGGGGCTACGAGCAGTACTTC. Supplemented by reference TRBV19 and TRBJ2-7, the full variable domain reads DGGITQSPKYLFRKEGQNVTLSCEQNLNHDAMYWYRQDPGQGLRLIYYSQIVNDFQKGDIAEGYSVSREKKESFPLTVTSAQKNPTAFYLCANSNTGTGGYEQYFGPGTRLTVT.

This clonotype was observed many times. The J gene is TRBJ2-2, the V gene TRBV5-1, with D possibly being TRBD2 (5 bases). Trimming took off 2 bases at V and 7 bases at J, with 9 bases between the two ends. In germline, CDR1 is SGHRS, CDR2 YFSETQ. The CDR3 is 13 amino acids. The CDR3 DNA is TGCGCCAGCAGCTTTGAGGGTAACGGGGAGCTGTTTTTT. Amino acids: CASSFEGNGELFF.

In this sample, this clonotype turned up once. A much larger clone lies one base from this, so it may be a read error. The rearrangement uses TRBV30 and TRBJ2-3; D remains ambiguous. The CDR3 consists of 12 residues. CDR1 and CDR2 from the germline V gene are GTSNPN and SVGIG (reference sequence). Trimming left V 0 bases short and J 4 bases short, with 5 bases between. CDR3 sequence (DNA): TGTGCCTGGAGTGTAGAGGCAGATACGCAGTATTTT. Amino acid sequence: CAWSVEADTQYF.

Remarks on this clonotype: A read error likely explains this, since a far larger clone differs by one base. Given the absence of the conserved phenylalanine or tryptophan at the CDR3 end, a read error is likely. The J gene is TRBJ2-1, the V gene TRBV18; 8 bases line up with TRBD1. Germline trimming cut 8 bases from V and 11 bases from J; bases unmatched to any gene: 8. This CDR3 spans 12 amino acids. Germline values: CDR1 KGHSH, CDR2 LQKENI. This chain's CDR3 is CASSPDRDQQFL. Here the CDR3 DNA reads TGTGCCAGCAGCCCGGACAGGGATCAGCAGTTCCTC.

As regards this clonotype: This likely stems from a read error, as it lies one base from a far larger clone. The final CDR3 position lacks the conserved phenylalanine or tryptophan, pointing to a likely read error. The rearrangement uses TRBV7-9 and TRBJ2-1; a possible D gene is TRBD1 (6 bases). The CDR3 extends over 17 amino acids. V gave up 5 bases and J gave up 1 base, with 18 bases separating them. The germline V gene has CDR1 SEHNR and CDR2 FQNEAQ (reference sequence). The CDR3 spells CASSQDGGPSSYNEQFL. CDR3 nucleotides: TGTGCCAGCAGCCAAGATGGGGGCCCCAGTTCCTACAATGAGCAGTTCCTC.

This clonotype was recorded at least ten times. The rearrangement uses TRBV20-1 and TRBJ2-1, with 9 bases matching TRBD2. Germline CDR1 reads DFQATT; CDR2 reads SNEGSKA (reference sequence). Trimming at V came to 7 bases and at J to 2 bases, leaving 21 bases not matched to a gene. CDR3 length equals 19 residues. The CDR3 nucleotides read TGCAGTGGGGGTGGCGCGGGACTAGCCTTCCCGCAGGCCTACAATGAGCAGTTCTTC. Translating gives CSGGGAGLAFPQAYNEQFF.

In regard to this clonotype: A much larger clonotype is one base distant, so this may be a read error. The chain links TRBV29-1 to TRBJ1-4, with 7 nucleotides matching TRBD1. The CDR3 runs to 14 residues. CDR1 and CDR2 from the germline V gene are SQVTM and ANQGSEA. Losses at the gene ends were 3 bases for V and 6 bases for J; bases not matched to a gene: 7. Here the CDR3 reads CSVDKTGRHEKLFF. The CDR3 nucleotides are TGCAGCGTTGACAAGACAGGGCGGCATGAAAAACTGTTTTTT.

In its sample, this clonotype was seen many times. The chain is built from TRBV28 and TRBJ2-7; a weak D match, TRBD2 (7 bases). The V end lost 1 base, the J end lost 3 bases, and 13 bases lay between the germline ends. This CDR3 is built from 15 residues. From germline, CDR1 is MDHEN and CDR2 SYDVKM. CDR3: CASSLLGGPDYEQYF. The CDR3 nucleotides are TGTGCCAGCAGTTTATTGGGGGGGCCGGACTACGAGCAGTACTTC.

As to this clonotype: Since the CDR3 does not end with the conserved phenylalanine or tryptophan, this likely comes from a read error. The CDR3 protein is CAKRDMDTGELFS. In DNA form, the CDR3 reads TGTGCCAAACGGGACATGGACACCGGGGAGCTGTTTTCT. The chain couples TRBV6-2 or TRBV6-3 to TRBJ2-2, with D tentatively TRBD1 (6 bases). Germline values: CDR1 MNHEY, CDR2 SVGEGT. The V end lost 10 bases, the J end lost 3 bases, and 12 bases lay between the germline ends. The CDR3 sequence is 13 residues long.

This clonotype came up a few times. CDR3 DNA sequence: TGCAGTGCTAGAGTCGCTAGCGGACCGGATAACTACGAGCAGTACTTC. Translated: CSARVASGPDNYEQYF. The gene calls are TRBV20-1 and TRBJ2-7; 7 positions match TRBD2. CDR3 length: 16 residues. J lost 3 bases, V lost 1 base, and 12 bases had no gene match. CDR1 is DFQATT, CDR2 SNEGSKA, per germline (reference sequence).

This clonotype was observed many times. The chain combines TRBV13 with TRBJ2-7, with D possibly matching TRBD1 (5 bases). Germline V gene lookup returns CDR1 PRHDT and CDR2 FYEKMQ (reference sequence). This CDR3 contains 15 residues. The V end was cut by 5 bases, the J end by 4 bases, with 18 bases between. DNA for the CDR3: TGTGCCAGCAGCACCTCCGGGCTAGGGGATTACGAGCAGTACTTC. Translated, it gives CASSTSGLGDYEQYF.

This clonotype was seen at least ten times. This rearrangement joins TRBV6-2 or TRBV6-3 to TRBJ2-2; 7 bases align to TRBD2. Looked up from germline, CDR1 is MNHEY and CDR2 is SVGEGT. The CDR3 is 14 residues long. The V gene end was trimmed by 6 bases and the J gene end by 6 bases; junction bases not matched to a gene: 7. In nucleotides, the CDR3 is TGTGCCAGCAGGCGACTAGCAGGCCCCGGGGAGCTGTTTTTT. This sequence encodes CASRRLAGPGELFF.